This T cell receptor (beta chain) was obtained from a study of sequential checkpoint blockade in melanoma. Profiling relied on immunoSEQ multiplex PCR, and the TCRdb table lists in-frame clones only, not all of them. The table lists 35,000 to 50,000 clones, just over 85% of them singletons. This clone was detected once. J gave up 5 bases and V 5 bases, and 11 bases lay outside the gene matches. The CDR3 extends over 15 amino acids. Per the germline V gene, CDR1 is SEHNR and CDR2 is FQNEAQ (reference sequence). As for treatment: randomized to nivolumab then ipilimumab (arm A) or the reverse (arm B). The chain recombines TRBV7-9 with TRBJ2-5; TRBD2 aligns across 7 bases. This TCR was recovered from a human donor with melanoma. The specimen was CD8+ T cells sorted from blood (inferred from file names), collected from a patient given nivolumab and ipilimumab in sequence. The CDR3 bases are TGTGCCAGCAGCCTCGCGGGAGCTGAGTCGGAGACCCAGTACTTC. It encodes CASSLAGAESETQYF.